A single count supports the clone carrying this T cell receptor beta chain. The CDR3 sequence is 17 residues long. Germline lookup yields CDR1 SQVTM and CDR2 ANQGSEA. V shed 3 bases, J shed 4 bases, and the junction held 14 bases outside the gene matches. This record comes from a study of control samples from healthy donors and cancer patients. This table comes from immunoSEQ multiplex PCR, and its TCRdb copy is limited to in-frame clones, with some not included. This repertoire shows more than 150,000 clones, 90% to 95% found once; its top ten account for 0.68%. Source material: blood. This TCR derives from a woman aged 25 to 45 in good health. The chain carries TRBV29-1 and TRBJ2-3; 9 nucleotides match TRBD1. The DNA for the CDR3 is TGCAGCGTTGAGCTTGTTCCTGCGACAGGGGGTCCAGATACGCAGTATTTT. Its translation is CSVELVPATGGPDTQYF.